The present T cell receptor beta chain was sequenced within a study of cytomegalovirus exposure and HLA in healthy donors. Study-wide points: Equally common other TCR beta chains were less clonally expanded than HLA-associated ones, a later analysis found. Among immune exposure information, only CMV serostatus was available. Earlier findings revealed that most TCR beta V segments proved productive either about 90% or about 30% of the time. The authors listed 150 to 200 TCR beta chains as cytomegalovirus-associated.

The CDR3 is made up of 14 amino acids. Germline CDR1 is SGDLS and CDR2 is YYNGEE. With 4 bases clipped from V and 9 bases from J, the junction kept 7 bases outside the gene matches. The PCR employed 60 Vbeta primers together with 13 Jbeta primers. Profiled with immunoSEQ multiplex PCR; TCRdb holds only in-frame clones, not every one. This sample has about 160,000 clones, with 86% found just once. Remarks on this clone: Its specificity is not known.

The receptor comes from a woman aged 18-29 years in good health and CMV-seronegative. The chain combines TRBV9 with TRBJ1-6; TRBD1 matches at 7 bases. The sequencing sample was made of PBMCs. DNA of the CDR3: TGTGCCAGCAGCCGACAGGGTGAACGTTCACCCCTCCACTTT. Amino acids: CASSRQGERSPLHF.